This T cell receptor (beta chain) originates from a study of blood T cell repertoires in COVID-19. About the study: The study drew acute and convalescent COVID-19 samples from the United States, Italy and Spain. PBMCs, B-cell-depleted T cells, or T cells provided the cDNA or gDNA that made up the material.

Per the original data handling: Quantification of nucleated cells was approximated via reference gene primer amplification. Sequenced by immunoSEQ multiplex PCR; TCRdb stores in-frame clones only, minus some. V, J and clone size are taken as reported in that table, and D and trimming were inferred from the DNA itself. The sample lists around 250,000 clones, 86% occurring once. Sequencing was performed on peripheral blood. The receptor comes from a man aged 25 to 40 who had recovered from COVID-19.

This CDR3 reads CASSPRRTGYGYTF. CDR3 nucleotides: TGTGCCAGCAGCCCACGTCGAACAGGGTATGGCTACACCTTC. The rearrangement uses TRBV7-2 and TRBJ1-2; possible D gene TRBD1, 6 bases. The CDR3 spans 14 residues. V dropped 5 bases and J dropped 5 bases, with 15 bases sitting between them. Per germline, CDR1 SGHTA and CDR2 FQGNSA. Complete variable domain (other parts from reference TRBV7-2 and TRBJ1-2): GAGVSQSPSNKVTEKGKDVELRCDPISGHTALYWYRQSLGQGLEFLIYFQGNSAPDKSGLPSDRFSAERTGGSVSTLTIQRTQQEDSAVYLCASSPRRTGYGYTFGSGTRLTVV.